This T cell receptor beta chain appears in the sequencing data of a study of blood T cells in healthy people across ages. Study-wide results and caveats: It was the long-lived donors that had more naive CD4+ cells and higher diversity than aged donors. What prevented conclusive comparison of naive and antigen-experienced cells was that PBMCs were unsorted. The diversity estimates, figures obtained from one million T cells, were considered underestimates.

Sample-barcoded 5' priming and a J-beta primer mix drove a second PCR of 7 to 11 cycles. Through a template-switch adaptor with 12 random nucleotides, each cDNA molecule received a tag. TCRdb redid the calling of the 5' RACE reads with MiXCR, one entry per CDR3 protein. This table has hundreds of thousands of distinct CDR3 sequences, 55% to 70% appearing once. About this clonotype itself: No antigen is known for it.

This sequence was found in a man aged 25 to 40 in good health. Sequences were obtained from blood.

The CDR3 spells CASYGRSYNEQFF. The CDR3 nucleotides are TGTGCCAGCTACGGTAGGTCCTACAATGAGCAGTTCTTC. This chain joins TRBV12-3 or TRBV12-4 and TRBJ2-1; D is unresolved. The V gene lost 8 bases and the J gene lost 1 base, with 9 bases spanning the gap. The CDR3 has 13 residues.